This T cell receptor (beta chain) is from a study of blood T cell repertoires in COVID-19. Across the whole study: Sample material is recorded as cDNA or gDNA derived from T cells, B-cell-depleted T cells, or PBMCs.

A Seattle source enrolled patients during active infection and followed them longitudinally. Authors' methods: The authors estimated nucleated cell counts from reference gene primer amplification. The repertoire was sequenced with immunoSEQ multiplex PCR; TCRdb's copy has only in-frame clones and lacks some. The V and J calls and clone size come from that table; D and trimming were worked out from the DNA. The repertoire holds a few hundred thousand clones, with around 89% as singletons. Trimming removed 5 bases at V and 4 bases at J, with 20 bases between. The CDR3 is 16 amino acids. Germline V gene lookup returns CDR1 SGHTA and CDR2 FQGTGA.

The sequenced sample consisted of peripheral blood. J is TRBJ1-1 and V is TRBV7-3, with a possible D match to TRBD1 (5 bases). This TCR was recovered from a woman in her 50s with COVID-19, enrolled during active disease. CDR3 bases: TGTGCCAGCAGCCATGGGGCAGGGAAGGGCAGCACTGAAGCTTTCTTT. Its translation: CASSHGAGKGSTEAFF.